This TCR beta chain was obtained from a study of PD-1 blockade in classical Hodgkin lymphoma (dated by TCRdb to 2018 to 2020). With regard to the full study: Nivolumab dosing was 3 mg/kg intravenously every 2 weeks, continuing until either disease progression or unacceptable toxicity. A peripheral blood immune signature of response to PD-1 blockade in classical Hodgkin lymphoma was defined using TCR beta sequencing and CyTOF. Study-wide conclusions, independent of this receptor: Baseline TCR diversity was reported to be lower in newly diagnosed patients than in healthy donors, and even lower in relapsed/refractory patients. The study covered only a single clinical trial cohort, and the causes of the repertoire differences, possibly disease activity or prior therapy, were still not defined. CD4+ but not CD8+ TCR diversity rose significantly by C4D1 (p=0.0027 vs p=0.16), most apparent in complete responders (p=0.02). Diversity was lower in patients who began nivolumab less than 1 year after ASCT, so these patients were left out of later analyses to avoid confounding by immune reconstitution. Among trial patients, those achieving complete response had baseline diversity similar to that of newly diagnosed patients, while diversity was significantly lower in partial responders and progressors.

Read against the paper, the sample's time point label means: cycle 4 day 1 (C4D1), after 6 weeks of nivolumab. Every trial patient had relapsed after autologous stem cell transplantation, and cohorts A, B and C differed in prior brentuximab vedotin exposure. A total of approximately 51 patients with relapsed/refractory classical Hodgkin lymphoma made up the trial cohort, and each patient's best overall response was complete response, partial response or progressive disease. Trial patients were treated with single-agent nivolumab in the multi-cohort phase II CheckMate 205 trial. An independent review committee assessed best overall response by applying the 2007 International Working Group response criteria. PBMCs from the trial were collected at three points: immediately before nivolumab initiation (C1D1), and during therapy at cycle 2 day 1 and cycle 4 day 1. Peripheral blood was collected in 8 mL Vacutainer Cell Preparation Tubes, from which PBMCs were isolated by centrifugation and then cryopreserved.

Comments on this clone: Its target antigen remains unknown. Per-nucleotide qualities are absent, and no much larger clonotype sits a single base away. The sample carries other DNA sequences with the same CDR3.

The Qiagen DNeasy kit was used to extract genomic DNA from unsorted PBMCs and from the negatively selected CD4+ and CD8+ fractions. Amplification of TCR beta CDR3 regions was done by immunoSEQ multiplex PCR with primers that anneal to V and J segments. A synthetic immune receptor repertoire was used to minimize amplification bias, and any residual bias was removed computationally once sequencing was done. Turning to the authors' computational methods: Repertoire diversity was quantified as the Shannon entropy index using custom Python scripts. Unsorted, CD4+ and CD8+ repertoires were examined separately, except in combined analyses, for which CD4+ and CD8+ sequences were merged in silico. Clonal expansion was defined as at least a 2-fold frequency increase after treatment relative to C1D1, with a pseudocount of 0.5 for undetected baseline clones. Clones with 0 or 1 copy at C1D1 were defined as singleton clones, while clones with 2 or more copies were defined as non-singleton clones. Clones expanded in unsorted samples were annotated as CD4+, CD8+ or unknown by matching protein sequences in sorted samples from the same patient. Diversity changes from C1D1 to C4D1 were tested in paired samples using Wilcoxon tests. Imported from immuneACCESS, the table was reduced by TCRdb to in-frame sequences with V and J called. These copies leave out some clones; in studies compared against another copy, an unresolved V gene accounts for under half, and the cause of the remainder is not known. Clone size and V and J calls were adopted from that table, with D and trimming inferred from the DNA. The sample contains roughly 56,000 clones, 87% of them found a single time. The ten largest clones represent about 8% of the sample.

V loses 2 bases of germline sequence and J loses 5 bases, and the interval between the two ends is 10 bases. The CDR3 starts with the cysteine, ends with the phenylalanine, and has 14 residues. The DNA shown is the 42-base CDR3, in frame from base 1. Looking up the germline V gene (reference sequence) yields CDR1 MNHEY and CDR2 SMNVEV. The chain was built from TRBV27 and TRBJ2-1; TRBD2 is perhaps the D gene, given 5 matching bases. The specimen was peripheral blood mononuclear cells (PBMCs), collected before the fourth cycle of nivolumab. This TCR was sampled from a human donor with classical Hodgkin lymphoma. The nucleotide sequence reads as follows: TGTGCCAGCAGTTTAAGGCCCGGGAACAATGAGCAGTTCTTC. Its translation reads: CASSLRPGNNEQFF.